The TCR beta chain described here comes from a study of graft-versus-host responses after intestinal transplantation. Overall study context: Transplantation in recipients was multivisceral, liver-intestinal, or isolated intestinal. Induction using anti-thymocyte globulin, followed by tacrolimus and steroids for two to four years, was given to all recipients. Study-wide results and caveats: GvH clones turned up in recipient marrow; some had shown up first in ileum or blood. With peak circulating GvH clone levels came an association with early post-transplant HvG declines.

Sequencing was performed with immunoSEQ multiplex PCR; in TCRdb, only in-frame clones are kept and a portion is missing. This table has some 120,000 clones, 90% to 95% appearing once. Regarding this clone: The target antigen is unknown.

Trimming left V 4 bases short and J 5 bases short, with 16 bases between. This CDR3 is built from 15 residues. The V gene's germline CDR1 is PRHDT and CDR2 FYEKMQ (reference sequence). Here the sequenced sample was unstimulated CD4+ T cells sorted from spleen or lymph node cells, taken before intestinal transplant. This TCR came from a human donor who received an intestinal transplant. The chain has TRBV13 and TRBJ2-3, with D possibly called TRBD1 or TRBD2 (6 bases each). CDR3 sequence (DNA): TGTGCCAGCAGCTCAATGGGGGGCCGGGGAGATACGCAGTATTTT. Protein sequence: CASSSMGGRGDTQYF.